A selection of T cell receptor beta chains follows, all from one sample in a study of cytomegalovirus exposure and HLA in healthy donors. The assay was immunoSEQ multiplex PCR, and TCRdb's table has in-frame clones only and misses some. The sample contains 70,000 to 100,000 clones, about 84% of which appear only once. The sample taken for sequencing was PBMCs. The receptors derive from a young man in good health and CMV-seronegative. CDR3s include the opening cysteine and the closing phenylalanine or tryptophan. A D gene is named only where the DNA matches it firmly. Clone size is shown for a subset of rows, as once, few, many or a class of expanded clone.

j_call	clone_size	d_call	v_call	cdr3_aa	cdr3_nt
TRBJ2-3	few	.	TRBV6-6	CASSYVAATDTQYF	TGTGCCAGCAGTTACGTGGCAGCGACAGATACGCAGTATTTT
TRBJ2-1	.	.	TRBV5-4	CASSPLQGYNEQFF	TGTGCCAGCAGCCCCCTTCAGGGCTACAATGAGCAGTTCTTC
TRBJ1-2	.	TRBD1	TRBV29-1	CSVDGGTGTYGYTF	TGCAGCGTTGACGGGGGGACAGGGACCTATGGCTACACCTTC
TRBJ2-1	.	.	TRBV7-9	CASSPRANYNEQFF	TGTGCCAGCAGCCCCAGGGCAAATTACAATGAGCAGTTCTTC
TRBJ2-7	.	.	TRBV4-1	CASSQEFMGGPSYEQYF	TGCGCCAGCAGCCAAGAGTTCATGGGGGGACCCTCCTACGAGCAGTACTTC
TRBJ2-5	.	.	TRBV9	CASSVGAPEGTQYF	TGTGCCAGCAGCGTAGGGGCGCCAGAAGGGACCCAGTACTTC
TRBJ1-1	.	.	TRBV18	CASSPGSDSGAFF	TGTGCCAGCTCACCGGGGTCCGACAGTGGGGCTTTCTTT
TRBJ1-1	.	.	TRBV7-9	CASSLYDTEAFF	TGTGCCAGCAGTTTATATGACACTGAAGCTTTCTTT
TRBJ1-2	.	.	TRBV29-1	CSVEPFGANYGYTF	TGCAGCGTTGAACCCTTCGGAGCTAACTATGGCTACACCTTC
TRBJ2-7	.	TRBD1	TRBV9	CASSVGQNSYEQYF	TGTGCCAGCAGCGTGGGACAGAACTCCTACGAGCAGTACTTC
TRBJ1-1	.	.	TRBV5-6	CASSLGTTGYEEAFF	TGTGCCAGCAGCTTGGGAACGACAGGATACGAAGAAGCTTTCTTT
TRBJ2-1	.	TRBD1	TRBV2	CASKLTGAGEQFF	TGTGCCAGCAAGCTCACAGGGGCAGGGGAGCAGTTCTTC
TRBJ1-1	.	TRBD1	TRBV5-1	CASSLGGQNTEAFF	TGCGCCAGCAGCTTAGGGGGCCAGAACACTGAAGCTTTCTTT
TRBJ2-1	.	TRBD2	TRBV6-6	CASIIAGGWNEQFF	TGTGCCAGCATTATAGCGGGGGGGTGGAATGAGCAGTTCTTC
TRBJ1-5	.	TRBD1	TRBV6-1	CASSVGQRGNQPQHF	TGTGCCAGCAGTGTGGGACAGAGAGGCAATCAGCCCCAGCATTTT
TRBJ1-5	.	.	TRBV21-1	CASGTGGRAQHF	TGTGCCAGCGGGACAGGAGGGAGGGCCCAGCATTTT
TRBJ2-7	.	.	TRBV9	CASSVEQSYEQYF	TGTGCCAGCAGCGTAGAACAGTCCTACGAGCAGTACTTC
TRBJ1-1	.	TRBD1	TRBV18	CASSPNGDSNTEAFF	TGTGCCAGCTCACCGAATGGGGACAGCAACACTGAAGCTTTCTTT
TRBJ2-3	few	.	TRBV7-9	CSSSLGERTAFTDTQYF	TGTTCCAGCAGCTTAGGGGAGAGGACAGCCTTCACAGATACGCAGTATTTT
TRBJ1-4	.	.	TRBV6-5	CASSRTTREKLFF	TGTGCCAGCAGTCGGACAACAAGGGAAAAACTGTTTTTT
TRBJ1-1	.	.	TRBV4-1	CASSQAPPRRGEAFF	TGCGCCAGCAGCCAAGCCCCCCCGAGGCGGGGTGAAGCTTTCTTT
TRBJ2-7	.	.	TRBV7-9	CASSHWTDPYEQYF	TGTGCCAGCAGCCACTGGACAGACCCCTACGAGCAGTACTTC
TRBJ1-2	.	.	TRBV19	CASMPGFVNYGYTF	TGTGCCAGTATGCCGGGGTTCGTCAACTATGGCTACACCTTC
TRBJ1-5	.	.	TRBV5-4	CASSLDRTADQPQHF	TGTGCCAGCAGCTTGGATAGGACAGCTGATCAGCCCCAGCATTTT
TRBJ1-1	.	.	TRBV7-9	CASSLEDSEAFF	TGTGCCAGCAGCTTAGAGGACAGTGAAGCTTTCTTT
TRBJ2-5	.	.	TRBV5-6	CASSWTAQETQYF	TGTGCCAGCAGCTGGACAGCTCAAGAGACCCAGTACTTC
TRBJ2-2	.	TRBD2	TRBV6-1	CASSERGGWSTGELFF	TGTGCCAGCAGTGAACGGGGAGGGTGGAGCACCGGGGAGCTGTTTTTT
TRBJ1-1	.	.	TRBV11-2	CASSLEAGAEAFF	TGTGCCAGCAGCTTAGAGGCAGGGGCTGAAGCTTTCTTT
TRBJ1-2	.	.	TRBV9	CASSPGVSNYGYTF	TGTGCCAGCAGTCCAGGGGTTTCTAACTATGGCTACACCTTC
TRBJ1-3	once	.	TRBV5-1	CASSTLSGGGNTIYF	TGCGCCAGCAGCACCCTATCTGGAGGTGGAAACACCATATATTTT
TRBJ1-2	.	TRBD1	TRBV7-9	CASSYGQGGYGYTF	TGTGCCAGCAGCTACGGACAGGGAGGGTACGGCTACACCTTC